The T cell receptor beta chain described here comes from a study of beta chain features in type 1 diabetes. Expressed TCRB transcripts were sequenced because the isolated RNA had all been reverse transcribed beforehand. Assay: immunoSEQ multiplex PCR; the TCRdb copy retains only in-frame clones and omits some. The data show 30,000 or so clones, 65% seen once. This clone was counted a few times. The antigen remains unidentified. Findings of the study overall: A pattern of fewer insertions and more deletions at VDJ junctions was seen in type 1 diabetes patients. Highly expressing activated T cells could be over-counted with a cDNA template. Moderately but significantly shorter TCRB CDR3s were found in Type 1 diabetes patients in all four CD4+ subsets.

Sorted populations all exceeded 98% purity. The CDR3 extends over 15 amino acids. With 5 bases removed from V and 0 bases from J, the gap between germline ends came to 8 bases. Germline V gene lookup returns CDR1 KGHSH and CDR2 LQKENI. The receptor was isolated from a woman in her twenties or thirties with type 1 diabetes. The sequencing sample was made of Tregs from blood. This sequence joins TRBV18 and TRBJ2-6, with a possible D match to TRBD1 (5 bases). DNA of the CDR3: TGTGCCAGCTCAGTACAGGACTCTGGGGCCAACGTCCTGACTTTC. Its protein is CASSVQDSGANVLTF.